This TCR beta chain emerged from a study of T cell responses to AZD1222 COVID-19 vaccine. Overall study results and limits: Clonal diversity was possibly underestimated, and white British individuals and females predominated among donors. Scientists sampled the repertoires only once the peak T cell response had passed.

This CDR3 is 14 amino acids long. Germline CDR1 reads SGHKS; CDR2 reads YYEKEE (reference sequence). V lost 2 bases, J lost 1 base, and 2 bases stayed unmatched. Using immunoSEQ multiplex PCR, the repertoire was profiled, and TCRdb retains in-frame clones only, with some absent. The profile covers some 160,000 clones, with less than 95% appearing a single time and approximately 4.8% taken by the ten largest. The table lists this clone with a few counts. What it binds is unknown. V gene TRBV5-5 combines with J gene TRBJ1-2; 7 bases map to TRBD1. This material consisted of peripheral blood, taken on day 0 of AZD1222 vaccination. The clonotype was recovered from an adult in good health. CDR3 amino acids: CASSLTGDNYGYTF. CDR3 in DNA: TGTGCCAGCAGCTTAACAGGGGATAACTATGGCTACACCTTC. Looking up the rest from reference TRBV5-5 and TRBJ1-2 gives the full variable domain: DAGVTQSPTHLIKTRGQQVTLRCSPISGHKSVSWYQQVLGQGPQFIFQYYEKEERGRGNFPDRFSARQFPNYSSELNVNALLLGDSALYLCASSLTGDNYGYTFGSGTRLTVV.